The present TCR beta chain was sequenced within a study of OX40 agonist ivuxolimab in advanced cancers. The study sampled blood at baseline, cycle 4 day 1, and cycle 7 day 1. Produced via immunoSEQ multiplex PCR; TCRdb's table is partial and in-frame only. Of over 80,000 clones listed, about 87% are singletons. Germline trimming cut 3 bases from V and 3 bases from J; bases unmatched to any gene: 7. CDR3 length: 15 residues. Germline CDR1 KGHSH, CDR2 LQKENI. The sample in question was CD4+ or CD8+ T cells sorted from blood, obtained in a trial of the OX40 agonist ivuxolimab. The TCR comes from an adult with an advanced solid tumor such as melanoma, head and neck, liver or kidney cancer. The genes are TRBV18 and TRBJ1-2, with TRBD1 matching 7 bases. In DNA, the CDR3 is TGTGCCAGCTCACCCCGGGACAGTGCGGACTATGGCTACACCTTC. This translates into CASSPRDSADYGYTF.